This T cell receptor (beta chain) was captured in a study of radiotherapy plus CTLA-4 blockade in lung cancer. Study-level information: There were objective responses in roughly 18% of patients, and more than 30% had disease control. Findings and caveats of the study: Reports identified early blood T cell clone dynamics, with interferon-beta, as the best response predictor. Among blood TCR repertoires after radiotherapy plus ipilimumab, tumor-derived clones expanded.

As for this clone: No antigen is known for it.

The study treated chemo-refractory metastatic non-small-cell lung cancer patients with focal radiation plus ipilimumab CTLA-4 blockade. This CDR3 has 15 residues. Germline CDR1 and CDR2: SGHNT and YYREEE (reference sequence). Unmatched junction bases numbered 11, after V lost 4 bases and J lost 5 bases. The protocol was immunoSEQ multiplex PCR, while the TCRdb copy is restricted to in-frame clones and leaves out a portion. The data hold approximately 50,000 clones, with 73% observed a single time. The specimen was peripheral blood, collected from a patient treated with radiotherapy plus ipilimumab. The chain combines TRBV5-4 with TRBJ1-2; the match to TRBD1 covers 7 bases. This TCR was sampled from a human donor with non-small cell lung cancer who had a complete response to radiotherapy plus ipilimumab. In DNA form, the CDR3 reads TGTGCCAGCAGCCACCAAAGGGACAGTCCATATGGCTACACCTTC. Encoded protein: CASSHQRDSPYGYTF.